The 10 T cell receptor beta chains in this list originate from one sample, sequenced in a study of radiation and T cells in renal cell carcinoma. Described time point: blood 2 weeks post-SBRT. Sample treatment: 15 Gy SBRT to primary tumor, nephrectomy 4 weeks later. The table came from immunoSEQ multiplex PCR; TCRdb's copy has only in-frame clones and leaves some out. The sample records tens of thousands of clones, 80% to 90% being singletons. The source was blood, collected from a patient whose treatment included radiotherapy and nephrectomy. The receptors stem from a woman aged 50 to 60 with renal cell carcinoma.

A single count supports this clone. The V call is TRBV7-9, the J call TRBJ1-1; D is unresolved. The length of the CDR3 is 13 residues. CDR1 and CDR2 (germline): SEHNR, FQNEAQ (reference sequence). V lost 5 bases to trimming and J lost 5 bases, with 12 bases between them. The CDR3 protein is CASSRYQRTEAFF. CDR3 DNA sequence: TGTGCCAGCAGCCGTTACCAGCGGACTGAAGCTTTCTTT.

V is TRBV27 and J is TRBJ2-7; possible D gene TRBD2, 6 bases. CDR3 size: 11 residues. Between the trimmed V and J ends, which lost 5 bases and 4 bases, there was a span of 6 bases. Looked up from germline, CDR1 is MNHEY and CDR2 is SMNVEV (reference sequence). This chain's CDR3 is CASSRGYEQYF. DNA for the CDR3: TGTGCCAGCAGTCGGGGGTACGAGCAGTACTTC.

CDR3 residues: CASSGRGFDEQFF. The CDR3 bases are TGTGCCAGCAGCGGGAGGGGATTCGATGAGCAGTTCTTC. The chain links TRBV14 to TRBJ2-1; 7 positions agree with TRBD2. CDR3 length: 13 residues. Germline trimming cut 5 bases from V and 8 bases from J; bases unmatched to any gene: 6. Germline lookup yields CDR1 SGHDN and CDR2 FVKESK.

CDR3 loop: CATAPGGLNQPQHF. Written as DNA, the CDR3 is TGTGCCACCGCGCCGGGGGGGCTCAATCAGCCCCAGCATTTT. This chain connects TRBV19 to TRBJ1-5, with D perhaps TRBD1 (6 bases). Trimming took off 10 bases at V and 3 bases at J, with 16 bases between the two ends. CDR3 length: 14 residues. Germline CDR1 reads LNHDA; CDR2 reads SQIVND (reference sequence).

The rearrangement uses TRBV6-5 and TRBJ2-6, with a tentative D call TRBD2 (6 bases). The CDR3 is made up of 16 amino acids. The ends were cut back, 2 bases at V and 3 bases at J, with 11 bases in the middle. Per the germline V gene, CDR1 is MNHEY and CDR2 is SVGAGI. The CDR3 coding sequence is TGTGCCAGCAGTTACGGCGGGGCAGGTGGGGCCAACGTCCTGACTTTC. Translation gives CASSYGGAGGANVLTF.

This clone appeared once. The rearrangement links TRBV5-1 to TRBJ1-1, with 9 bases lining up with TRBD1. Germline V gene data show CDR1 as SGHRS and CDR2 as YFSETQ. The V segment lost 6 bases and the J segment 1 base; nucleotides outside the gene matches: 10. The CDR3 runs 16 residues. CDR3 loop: CASTSGGTGRNTEAFF. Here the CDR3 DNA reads TGCGCCAGCACTTCCGGGGGGACAGGGCGGAACACTGAAGCTTTCTTT.

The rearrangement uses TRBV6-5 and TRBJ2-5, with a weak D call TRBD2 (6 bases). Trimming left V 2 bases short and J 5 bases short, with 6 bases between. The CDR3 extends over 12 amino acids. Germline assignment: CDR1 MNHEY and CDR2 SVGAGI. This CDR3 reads CASSYGGETQYF. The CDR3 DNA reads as TGTGCCAGCAGTTACGGGGGGGAGACCCAGTACTTC.

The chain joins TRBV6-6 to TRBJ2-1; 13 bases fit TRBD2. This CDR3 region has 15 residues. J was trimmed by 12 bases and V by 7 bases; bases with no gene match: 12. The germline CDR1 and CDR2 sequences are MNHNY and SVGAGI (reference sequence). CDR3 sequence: CASNPGTSGDWGQFF. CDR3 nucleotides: TGTGCCAGCAACCCCGGGACTAGCGGGGACTGGGGGCAGTTCTTC.

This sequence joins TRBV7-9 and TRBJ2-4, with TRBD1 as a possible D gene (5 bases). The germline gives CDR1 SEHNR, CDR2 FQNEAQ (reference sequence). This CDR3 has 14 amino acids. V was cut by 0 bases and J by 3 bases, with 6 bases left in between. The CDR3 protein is CASSLAGVKNIQYF. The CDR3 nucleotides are TGTGCCAGCAGCTTAGCAGGGGTCAAAAACATTCAGTACTTC. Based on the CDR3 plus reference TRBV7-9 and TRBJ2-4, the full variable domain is DTGVSQNPRHKITKRGQNVTFRCDPISEHNRLYWYRQTLGQGPEFLTYFQNEAQLEKSRLLSDRFSAERPKGSFSTLEIQRTEQGDSAMYLCASSLAGVKNIQYFGAGTRLSVL.

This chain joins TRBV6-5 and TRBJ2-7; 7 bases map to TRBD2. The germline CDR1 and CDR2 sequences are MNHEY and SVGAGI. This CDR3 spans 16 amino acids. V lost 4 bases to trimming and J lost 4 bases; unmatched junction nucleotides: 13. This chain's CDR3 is CASSSQLGAAGYEQYF. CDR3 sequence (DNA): TGTGCCAGCAGTTCACAGCTTGGGGCAGCGGGATACGAGCAGTACTTC.